A single sample gave rise to the 22 T cell receptor beta chains below, sequenced in a study of blood T cells in healthy people across ages. Alongside a J-beta primer mix, a sample-barcoded 5' primer served in a second PCR lasting about 7 to 12 cycles. A single record per CDR3 protein comes from TCRdb applying MiXCR to the 5' RACE reads. The sample has about 640,000 distinct CDR3 sequences; roughly 53% are singletons. Sequencing was performed on blood. The receptors derive from a man aged 55-75 years in good health.

The chain joins TRBV7-2 to TRBJ2-5; the D is unclear. The germline V and J ends were trimmed by 5 bases and 4 bases, with 14 bases remaining between them. The CDR3 loop spans 14 amino acids. Germline V CDR1 and CDR2: SGHTA, FQGNSA. For the CDR3, the DNA is TGTGCCAGCAGCCCCCGAACCCTGGGAGAGACCCAGTACTTC. Protein sequence: CASSPRTLGETQYF.

The chain is built from TRBV12-3 or TRBV12-4 and TRBJ2-5; TRBD2 agrees at 7 bases. CDR3 length: 14 residues. J gave up 5 bases and V 6 bases, and 9 bases lay outside the gene matches. The CDR3 DNA sequence: TGTGCCAGCAGCCCGACTAGCTTACGGGAGACCCAGTACTTC. Translating gives CASSPTSLRETQYF.

The chain has TRBV4-1 and TRBJ2-4; 9 positions agree with TRBD1. Germline loops: CDR1 MGHRA, CDR2 YSYEKL. V lost 3 bases and J lost 3; bases outside the gene matches: 6. CDR3 length equals 16 residues. CDR3 region: CASSHGQGSNKNIQYF. The CDR3 coding sequence is TGCGCCAGCAGCCACGGACAGGGGTCTAACAAAAACATTCAGTACTTC.

This rearrangement joins TRBV7-2 to TRBJ2-3; no reliable D call. The V gene's germline CDR1 is SGHTA and CDR2 FQGNSA. The CDR3 is made up of 16 amino acids. V was trimmed by 1 base and J by 1 base, leaving 12 bases between them. The CDR3 DNA is TGTGCCAGCAGCTTAGACTTGGCATGGGGCACAGATACGCAGTATTTT. As protein: CASSLDLAWGTDTQYF. Supplemented by reference TRBV7-2 and TRBJ2-3, the full variable domain reads GAGVSQSPSNKVTEKGKDVELRCDPISGHTALYWYRQSLGQGLEFLIYFQGNSAPDKSGLPSDRFSAERTGGSVSTLTIQRTQQEDSAVYLCASSLDLAWGTDTQYFGPGTRLTVL.

CDR3 loop: CSVNQPQETQYF. Here the CDR3 DNA reads TGCAGTGTTAACCAACCCCAAGAGACCCAGTACTTC. The chain joins TRBV20-1 to TRBJ2-5; D remains ambiguous. Per germline, CDR1 DFQATT and CDR2 SNEGSKA (reference sequence). This CDR3 has 12 residues. Trimming took off 7 bases at V and 1 base at J, with 10 bases between the two ends.

This clonotype was counted between two and nine times. The chain recombines TRBV20-1 with TRBJ2-3, with TRBD2 as a possible D gene (6 bases). Between the trimmed V and J ends, which lost 1 base and 3 bases, there was a span of 17 bases. The V gene's germline CDR1 is DFQATT and CDR2 SNEGSKA (reference sequence). The CDR3 length is 16 residues. Written as DNA, the CDR3 is TGCAGTGCTAGAGCTCGCGGCGGGGTAAGAACAGATACGCAGTATTTT. Amino acids: CSARARGGVRTDTQYF.

The chain is built from TRBV29-1 and TRBJ2-7; possible D gene TRBD2, 7 bases. This CDR3 has 15 residues. Trimming took 7 bases from V and 3 from J, leaving 22 bases between them. The germline CDR1 and CDR2 sequences are SQVTM and ANQGSEA. CDR3 DNA: TGCAGCGCCAGACGGGGGGCAGAAAGGGTCTACGAGCAGTACTTC. Encoded protein: CSARRGAERVYEQYF.

This chain joins TRBV7-9 and TRBJ2-7, with D tentatively TRBD1 or TRBD2 (7 bases each). The DNA end favors TRBJ2-5, so the J call may be wrong. CDR3 length: 14 residues. Germline CDR1 SEHNR, CDR2 FQNEAQ (reference sequence). The CDR3, as DNA: TGTGCCACCGGGCTGACAGGGAGGGTAGAGACCCAGTACTTC. Translated: CATGLTGRVETQYF.

The J gene is TRBJ2-5, the V gene TRBV7-2; D unclear. CDR3 length: 13 residues. V was pared by 5 bases and J by 5 bases, with 12 bases between. Germline V gene sequence: CDR1 SGHTA, CDR2 FQGNSA. CDR3 protein: CASSPDPVETQYF. The CDR3 nucleotides are TGTGCCAGCAGCCCCGACCCCGTCGAGACCCAGTACTTC.

This clonotype was seen a few times. The chain is built from TRBV2 and TRBJ2-5; no definite D call. Trimming removed 5 bases from V and 5 bases from J, with 9 bases in between. This CDR3 has 12 residues. Germline CDR1 and CDR2: SNHLY and FYNNEI. The CDR3 coding sequence is TGTGCCAGCAGTAGGTACGAGGAGACCCAGTACTTC. Protein: CASSRYEETQYF.

V usage is TRBV27 and J usage is TRBJ2-5; 10 bases map to TRBD1. The V gene end was trimmed by 5 bases and the J gene end by 5 bases; junction bases not matched to a gene: 8. Per the germline V gene, CDR1 is MNHEY and CDR2 is SMNVEV (reference sequence). The CDR3 runs 15 residues. For the CDR3, the DNA is TGTGCCAGCAGTCCGGGACAGGGGAGAGGGGAGACCCAGTACTTC. Residues: CASSPGQGRGETQYF.

The chain has TRBV5-6 and TRBJ2-1; TRBD2 matches at 7 bases. Germline values: CDR1 SGHDT, CDR2 YYEEEE. The CDR3 is 16 residues long. The V and J ends lost 4 bases and 2 bases, in that order; junction bases with no gene match: 9. The CDR3 loop is CASSPRVGGAYNEQFF. The CDR3 nucleotides read TGTGCCAGCAGCCCCAGGGTGGGGGGGGCCTACAATGAGCAGTTCTTC.

The chain links TRBV3-1 to TRBJ1-2; possible D gene TRBD1, 6 bases. Trimming stripped 4 bases from V and 7 bases from J, with 16 bases between. CDR1 is LGHDT and CDR2 is YNNKEL in the germline V gene (reference sequence). CDR3 length equals 14 residues. The CDR3 spells CASSLGQLALGYTF. The DNA of the CDR3 is TGTGCCAGCAGCCTCGGACAGTTGGCTCTTGGCTACACCTTC.

The V call is TRBV28, the J call TRBJ1-2, with D possibly matching TRBD1 (6 bases). With 9 bases removed from V and 4 bases from J, the gap between germline ends came to 15 bases. CDR3 length: 13 amino acids. Germline CDR1 MDHEN, CDR2 SYDVKM. CDR3 sequence: CASSRGGLYGYTF. As DNA, the CDR3 is TGTGCCAGTTCCCGGGGGGGCCTCTATGGCTACACCTTC.

In its sample, this clonotype was seen a few times. The CDR3 region has the DNA TGCAGTGCTAGACACCGAAGACCGGGAGGGGAAGCTTTCTTT. It codes for CSARHRRPGGEAFF. The chain combines TRBV20-1 with TRBJ1-1, with no clear D. The germline V gene has CDR1 DFQATT and CDR2 SNEGSKA (reference sequence). This CDR3 is built from 14 residues. V lost 2 bases and J 8 bases, leaving 18 bases between the germline ends.

The chain joins TRBV2 to TRBJ2-7; 12 bases align to TRBD1. Matching the DNA end better, TRBJ2-5 makes the J call doubtful. This CDR3 is built from 15 residues. Germline loops: CDR1 SNHLY, CDR2 FYNNEI. The CDR3 loop is CASSRGTGGPETQYF. CDR3 DNA sequence: TGTGCCAGCAGCCGAGGGACAGGGGGCCCAGAGACCCAGTACTTC.

The chain couples TRBV14 to TRBJ1-2; TRBD1 might be the D (5 bases). Trimming pared 4 bases from V and 8 bases from J, leaving 11 bases between. The germline gives CDR1 SGHDN, CDR2 FVKESK. The CDR3 consists of 12 residues. For the CDR3, the DNA is TGTGCCAGCAGCCCCGGGGCACGGGGCTACACCTTC. Translated, it gives CASSPGARGYTF.

The chain joins TRBV6-5 to TRBJ1-1; maybe TRBD1 (6 bases). This CDR3 spans 17 amino acids. Germline V CDR1 and CDR2: MNHEY, SVGAGI. V lost 6 bases, J lost 3 bases, and 23 bases lay in between. The CDR3 reads CASRYKYRVGDDTEAFF. The CDR3 nucleotides read TGTGCCAGCAGATACAAATACAGGGTAGGTGATGACACTGAAGCTTTCTTT.

This clonotype is a singleton in its sample. The rearrangement joins TRBV20-1 to TRBJ2-3; D remains unclear. The V end was cut by 5 bases, the J end by 1 base, with 10 bases between. This CDR3 comprises 13 residues. Germline CDR1 and CDR2: DFQATT and SNEGSKA (reference sequence). CDR3 in amino acids: CSAEYRRTDTQYF. CDR3 in DNA: TGCAGTGCTGAGTACCGACGCACAGATACGCAGTATTTT.

As regards this clonotype: Germline is not matched at one junction end, which may reflect a read error. The chain employs TRBV2 and TRBJ1-2; 8 bases are a match to TRBD1. This CDR3 spans 13 amino acids. Germline assignment: CDR1 SNHLY and CDR2 FYNNEI. Here the CDR3 reads CAAGQGANYGYTF. The CDR3 DNA is TGTGCCGCTGGACAGGGTGCTAACTATGGTTACACCTTC.

The chain is built from TRBV12-3 or TRBV12-4 and TRBJ2-1; TRBD2 matches at 12 bases. The V and J ends lost 7 bases and 0 bases, in that order; junction bases with no gene match: 10. The CDR3 length is 18 residues. CDR3 nucleotide sequence: TGTGCCAGCACCATACTAGCGGGGGGCAGCCTCTCCTACAATGAGCAGTTCTTC. It codes for CASTILAGGSLSYNEQFF.

This clonotype occurred a few times. The chain links TRBV18 to TRBJ2-1; 11 bases match TRBD2. Losses at the gene ends were 5 bases for V and 6 bases for J; bases not matched to a gene: 6. There are 15 residues in the CDR3. CDR1 and CDR2 (germline): KGHSH, LQKENI. Here the CDR3 DNA reads TGTGCCAGCTCATCGACTAGCGGGGTTGGCAATGAGCAGTTCTTC. Protein product: CASSSTSGVGNEQFF.